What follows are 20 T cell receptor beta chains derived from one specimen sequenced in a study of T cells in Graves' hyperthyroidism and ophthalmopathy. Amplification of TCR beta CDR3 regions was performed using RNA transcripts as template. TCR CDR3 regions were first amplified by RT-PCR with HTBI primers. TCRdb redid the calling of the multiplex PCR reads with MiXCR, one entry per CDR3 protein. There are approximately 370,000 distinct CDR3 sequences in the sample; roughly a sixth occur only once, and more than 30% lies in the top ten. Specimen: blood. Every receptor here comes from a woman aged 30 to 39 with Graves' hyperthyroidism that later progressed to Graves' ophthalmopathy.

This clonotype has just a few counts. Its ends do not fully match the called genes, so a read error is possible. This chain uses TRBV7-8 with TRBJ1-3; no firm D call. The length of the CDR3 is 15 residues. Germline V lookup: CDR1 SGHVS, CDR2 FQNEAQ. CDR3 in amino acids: CASGLVAVSGNTIYF. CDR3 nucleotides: TGTGCCAGCGGCTTAGTGGCAGTGTCTGGAAACACCATATATTTT.

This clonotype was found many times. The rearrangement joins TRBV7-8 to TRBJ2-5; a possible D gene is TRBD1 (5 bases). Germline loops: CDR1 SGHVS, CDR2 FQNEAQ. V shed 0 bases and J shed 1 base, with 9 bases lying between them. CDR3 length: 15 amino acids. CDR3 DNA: TGTGCCAGCAGCTTAGCTGGCAGGGTCCAAGAGACCCAGTACTTC. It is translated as CASSLAGRVQETQYF.

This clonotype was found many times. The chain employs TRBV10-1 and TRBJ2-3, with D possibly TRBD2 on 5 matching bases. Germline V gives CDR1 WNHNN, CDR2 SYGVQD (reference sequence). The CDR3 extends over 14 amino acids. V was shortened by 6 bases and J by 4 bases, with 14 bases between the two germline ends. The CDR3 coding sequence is TGCGCCAGCAGCGTGACGGCGGGTTCAGATACGCAGTATTTT. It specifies CASSVTAGSDTQYF.

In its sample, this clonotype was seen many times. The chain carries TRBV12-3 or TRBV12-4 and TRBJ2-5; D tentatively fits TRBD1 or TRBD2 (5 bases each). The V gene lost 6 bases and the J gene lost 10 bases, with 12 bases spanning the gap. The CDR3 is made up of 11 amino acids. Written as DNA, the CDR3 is TGTGCCAGCAGACAGACAGAGGGCCAGTACTTC. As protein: CASRQTEGQYF.

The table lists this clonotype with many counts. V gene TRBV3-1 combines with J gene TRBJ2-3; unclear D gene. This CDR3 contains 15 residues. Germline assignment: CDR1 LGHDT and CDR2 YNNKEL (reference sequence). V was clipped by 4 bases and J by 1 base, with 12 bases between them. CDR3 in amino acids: CASSLRMTRTDTQYF. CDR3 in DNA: TGTGCCAGCAGCCTCCGCATGACCCGCACAGATACGCAGTATTTT.

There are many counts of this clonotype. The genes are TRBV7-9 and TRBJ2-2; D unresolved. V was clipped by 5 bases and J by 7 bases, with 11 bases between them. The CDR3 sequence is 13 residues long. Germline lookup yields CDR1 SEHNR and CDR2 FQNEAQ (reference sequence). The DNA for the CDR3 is TGTGCCAGCAGCAGAGGCGACGTCGGGGAGCTGTTTTTT. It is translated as CASSRGDVGELFF.

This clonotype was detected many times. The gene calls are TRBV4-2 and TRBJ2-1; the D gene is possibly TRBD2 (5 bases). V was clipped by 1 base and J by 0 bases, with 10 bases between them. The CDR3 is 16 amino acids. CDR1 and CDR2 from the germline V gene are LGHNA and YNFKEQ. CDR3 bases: TGTGCCAGCAGCCAAGCGACTGGGAGCTCCTACAATGAGCAGTTCTTC. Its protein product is CASSQATGSSYNEQFF.

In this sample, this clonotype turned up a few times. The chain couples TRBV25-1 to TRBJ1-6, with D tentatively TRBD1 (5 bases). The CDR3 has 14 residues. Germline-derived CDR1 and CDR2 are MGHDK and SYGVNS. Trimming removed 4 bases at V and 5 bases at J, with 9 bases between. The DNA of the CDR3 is TGTGCCAGCAGTGCGGGACTGGATAATTCACCCCTCCACTTT. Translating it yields CASSAGLDNSPLHF.

The CDR3 region is CASNFRDRDGYTF. For the CDR3, the DNA is TGTGCCAGCAACTTCCGAGACAGGGATGGCTACACCTTC. The chain joins TRBV6-1 to TRBJ1-2; 7 nucleotides align to TRBD1. Germline V gene data show CDR1 as MNHNS and CDR2 as SASEGT. This CDR3 spans 13 amino acids. With 7 bases clipped from V and 6 bases from J, the junction kept 8 bases outside the gene matches.

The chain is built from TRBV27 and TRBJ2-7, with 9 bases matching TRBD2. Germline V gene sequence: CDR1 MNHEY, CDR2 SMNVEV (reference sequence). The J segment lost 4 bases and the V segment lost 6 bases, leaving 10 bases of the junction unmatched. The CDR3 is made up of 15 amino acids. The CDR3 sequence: CASSVSSGDVYEQYF. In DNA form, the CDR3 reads TGTGCCAGCAGCGTGTCTAGCGGGGACGTATACGAGCAGTACTTC.

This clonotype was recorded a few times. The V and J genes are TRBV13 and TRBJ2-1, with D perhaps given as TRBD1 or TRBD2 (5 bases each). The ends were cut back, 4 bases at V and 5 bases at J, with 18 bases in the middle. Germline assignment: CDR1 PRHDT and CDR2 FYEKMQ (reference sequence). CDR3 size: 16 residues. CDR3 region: CASSSRWGSGDNEQFF. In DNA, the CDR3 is TGTGCCAGCAGCTCCCGATGGGGGTCCGGAGACAATGAGCAGTTCTTC. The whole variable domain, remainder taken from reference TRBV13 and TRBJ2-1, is AAGVIQSPRHLIKEKRETATLKCYPIPRHDTVYWYQQGPGQDPQFLISFYEKMQSDKGSIPDRFSAQQFSDYHSELNMSSLELGDSALYFCASSSRWGSGDNEQFFGPGTRLTVL.

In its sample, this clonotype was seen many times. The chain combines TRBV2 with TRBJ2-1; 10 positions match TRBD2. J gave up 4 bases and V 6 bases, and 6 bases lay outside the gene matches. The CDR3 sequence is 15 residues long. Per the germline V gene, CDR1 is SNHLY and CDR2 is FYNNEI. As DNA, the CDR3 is TGTGCCAGCAGGCCGGGACTAGCGAAATACAATGAGCAGTTCTTC. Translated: CASRPGLAKYNEQFF.

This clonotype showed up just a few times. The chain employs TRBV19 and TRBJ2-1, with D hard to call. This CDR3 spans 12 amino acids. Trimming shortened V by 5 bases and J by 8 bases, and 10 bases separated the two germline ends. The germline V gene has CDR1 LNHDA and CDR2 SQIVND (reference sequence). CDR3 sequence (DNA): TGTGCCAGTAGTGGAGTTTTGGATGAGCAGTTCTTC. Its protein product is CASSGVLDEQFF.

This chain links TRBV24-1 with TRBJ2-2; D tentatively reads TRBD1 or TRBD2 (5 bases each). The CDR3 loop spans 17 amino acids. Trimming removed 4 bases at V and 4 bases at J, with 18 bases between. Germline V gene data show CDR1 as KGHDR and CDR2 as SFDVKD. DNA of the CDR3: TGTGCCACCAGTGAATACACCGGTATGAGGGGCACCGGGGAGCTGTTTTTT. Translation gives CATSEYTGMRGTGELFF.

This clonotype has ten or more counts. DNA for the CDR3: TGTGCCAGCAGTTTTGGGCTAGCGGGCTGGAACGCAGATACGCAGTATTTT. This sequence encodes CASSFGLAGWNADTQYF. The J gene is TRBJ2-3, the V gene TRBV28; the match to TRBD2 covers 8 bases. Looked up from germline, CDR1 is MDHEN and CDR2 is SYDVKM. With V trimmed by 3 bases and J by 4 bases, 12 bases remained unmatched. The CDR3 runs 17 residues.

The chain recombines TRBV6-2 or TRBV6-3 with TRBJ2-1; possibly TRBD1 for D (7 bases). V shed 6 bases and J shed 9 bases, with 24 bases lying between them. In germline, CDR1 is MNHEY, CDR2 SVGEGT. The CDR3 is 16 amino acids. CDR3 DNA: TGTGCCAGCAGCCCTCGAGGCAGGGGGGCCGACGGTGAGCAGTTCTTC. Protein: CASSPRGRGADGEQFF.

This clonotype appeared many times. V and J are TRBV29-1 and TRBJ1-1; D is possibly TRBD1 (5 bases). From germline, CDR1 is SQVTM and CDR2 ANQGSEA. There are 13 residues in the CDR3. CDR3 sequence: CSVWRGGNTEAFF. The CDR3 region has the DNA TGCAGTGTATGGAGGGGTGGGAACACTGAAGCTTTCTTT. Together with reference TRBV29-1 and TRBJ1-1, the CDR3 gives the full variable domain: SAVISQKPSRDICQRGTSLTIQCQVDSQVTMMFWYRQQPGQSLTLIATANQGSEATYESGFVIDKFPISRPNLTFSTLTVSNMSPEDSSIYLCSVWRGGNTEAFFGQGTRLTVV.

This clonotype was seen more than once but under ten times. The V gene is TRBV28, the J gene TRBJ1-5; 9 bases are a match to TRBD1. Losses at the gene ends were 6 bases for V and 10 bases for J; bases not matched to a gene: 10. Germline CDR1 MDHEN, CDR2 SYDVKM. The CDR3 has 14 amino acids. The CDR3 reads CASRRRDRASPQHF. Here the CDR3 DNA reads TGTGCCAGCAGACGGCGGGACAGGGCTTCCCCCCAGCATTTT.

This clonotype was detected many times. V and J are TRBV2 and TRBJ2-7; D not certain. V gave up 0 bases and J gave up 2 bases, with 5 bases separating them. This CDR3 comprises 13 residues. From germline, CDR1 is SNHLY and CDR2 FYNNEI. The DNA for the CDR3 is TGTGCCAGCAGTGAAGCGATAGCCTACGAGCAGTACTTC. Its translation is CASSEAIAYEQYF.

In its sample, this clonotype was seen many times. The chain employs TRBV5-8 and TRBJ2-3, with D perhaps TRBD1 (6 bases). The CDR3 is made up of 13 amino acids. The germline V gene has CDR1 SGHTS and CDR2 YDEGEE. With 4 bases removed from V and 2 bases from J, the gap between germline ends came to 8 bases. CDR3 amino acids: CASSNRDTDTQYF. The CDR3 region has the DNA TGTGCCAGCAGCAACAGGGACACAGATACGCAGTATTTT. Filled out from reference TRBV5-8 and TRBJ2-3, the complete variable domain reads EAGVTQSPTHLIKTRGQQATLRCSPISGHTSVYWYQQALGLGLQFLLWYDEGEERNRGNFPPRFSGRQFPNYSSELNVNALELEDSALYLCASSNRDTDTQYFGPGTRLTVL.